The T cell receptor beta chain under discussion was sequenced for a study of blood T cells in healthy people across ages. Sample-barcoded 5' priming and a J-beta primer mix drove a second PCR of about 7 to 12 cycles. TCRdb re-derived calls from the 5' RACE reads in MiXCR, one entry per CDR3 protein. The repertoire includes about 580,000 distinct CDR3 sequences, roughly 48% of them detected once, and about 26% sits in the top ten. There are 16 residues in the CDR3. After removal of 6 bases from V and 3 bases from J, the junction contained 11 bases not matched to a gene. Germline CDR1 and CDR2: SQVTM and ANQGSEA.

The TCR sequence derives from a man older than 75 in good health. Sequencing was done on a sample of blood. This sequence joins TRBV29-1 and TRBJ2-1; 10 positions agree with TRBD2. Here the CDR3 DNA reads TGCAGCGTGACAGGGTTCACTAGCGGGGACTACAATGAGCAGTTCTTC. This sequence encodes CSVTGFTSGDYNEQFF.